The following is a TCR beta chain sequence with its context. The antigen is not known. This sample was taken from a study of T cell clonotyping in hematopoietic cell transplantation. Study outcomes and limitations: Recipient TCR diversity dropped after transplant; expanded clonotypes rose from day 30 to 180. Few recipient clonotypes overlapped donors; over 95% were de novo at given depth. Graft donor and pretransplant recipient Inverse Simpson Index values predicted broader posttransplant TCR diversity.

Recipient blood drawn about 28 days pretransplant and days 30, 100, 180 after. The assay was immunoSEQ multiplex PCR, and TCRdb's table has in-frame clones only and misses some. The sample records some 9,900 clones, about 75% being singletons. V was shortened by 4 bases and J by 3 bases, with 13 bases between the two germline ends. This CDR3 is built from 14 residues. Germline values: CDR1 MNHNS, CDR2 SASEGT. This TCR was recovered from a female patient in her thirties or forties who had an allogeneic stem cell transplant from a related donor, so T cells may come from the graft donor. Some clones in this sample may be carry-over from other donors' samples. This chain connects TRBV6-1 to TRBJ2-7; TRBD1 might be the D (5 bases). This sample comprised PBMCs, obtained 30 days after allogeneic stem cell transplant. CDR3 DNA sequence: TGTGCCAGCAGTGCCGGACACGATCACTACGAGCAGTACTTC. It is translated as CASSAGHDHYEQYF.